This passage covers 15 T cell receptor beta chains from one sample sequenced in a study of CD8 T cells in Susac syndrome. RNA totalling roughly 0.45 to 1 ug underwent reverse transcription with random hexamers. TCRdb re-derived calls from the immunoSEQ multiplex PCR reads in MiXCR, one entry per CDR3 protein. The repertoire holds about 120,000 distinct CDR3 sequences, 96% seen once, with roughly 0.14% in the top ten. The sample taken for sequencing was CD4+ T cells from PBMCs. The receptors were gathered from a human donor with Susac syndrome.

This chain joins TRBV12-3 or TRBV12-4 and TRBJ1-1; the match to TRBD1 covers 7 bases. J was trimmed by 7 bases and V by 1 base; bases with no gene match: 3. There are 13 residues in the CDR3. CDR3 region: CASSLGQGLEAFF. The CDR3 DNA is TGTGCCAGCAGTTTAGGACAGGGTCTTGAAGCTTTCTTT.

The chain links TRBV29-1 to TRBJ2-7, with TRBD2 identical over 11 bases. The germline V gene encodes CDR1 SQVTM and CDR2 ANQGSEA. The CDR3 runs to 14 residues. J was trimmed by 1 base and V by 5 bases; bases with no gene match: 4. The CDR3 loop reads CSVKLAGVSYEQYF. CDR3 nucleotides: TGCAGCGTTAAACTAGCGGGAGTGTCCTACGAGCAGTACTTC.

This clonotype was recorded once. The chain carries TRBV29-1 and TRBJ2-1; D gene unclear. This CDR3 is 13 amino acids long. Germline CDR1 is SQVTM and CDR2 is ANQGSEA. With 5 bases removed from V and 7 bases from J, the gap between germline ends came to 15 bases. The CDR3: CSVSGSARNEQFF. CDR3 nucleotide sequence: TGCAGCGTTTCCGGGTCGGCGAGGAATGAGCAGTTCTTC.

The J gene is TRBJ2-3, the V gene TRBV24-1; D is perhaps TRBD1 (5 bases). The CDR3 consists of 15 residues. Trimming removed 5 bases at V and 2 bases at J, with 13 bases between. CDR1 is KGHDR and CDR2 is SFDVKD in the germline V gene. The CDR3 DNA is TGTGCCACCAGTGGATCAGACAGAGACACAGATACGCAGTATTTT. Protein: CATSGSDRDTDTQYF.

This chain uses TRBV4-3 with TRBJ2-7; D is possibly TRBD2 (5 bases). V gave up 0 bases and J gave up 6 bases, with 12 bases separating them. From germline, CDR1 is LGHNA and CDR2 YSLEER. The CDR3 covers 14 residues. The CDR3 spells CASSQDGGVGEQYF. Written as DNA, the CDR3 is TGCGCCAGCAGCCAAGATGGAGGAGTGGGCGAGCAGTACTTC.

V gene TRBV6-2 or TRBV6-3 combines with J gene TRBJ2-1; no clear D. The germline V gene has CDR1 MNHEY and CDR2 SVGEGT. This CDR3 has 11 amino acids. Trimming stripped 8 bases from V and 5 bases from J, with 7 bases between. The CDR3 region is CASGRNNEQFF. Written as DNA, the CDR3 is TGTGCCAGCGGGCGAAACAATGAGCAGTTCTTC.

This chain joins TRBV9 and TRBJ2-1; TRBD1 or TRBD2 may be the D gene (6 bases each). The V and J ends lost 3 bases and 0 bases respectively, with 10 bases between them. The CDR3 loop spans 15 amino acids. CDR1 is SGDLS, CDR2 YYNGEE, per germline. In nucleotides, the CDR3 is TGTGCCAGCAGCGGTGGGGGGCTCTCCTACAATGAGCAGTTCTTC. Its translation is CASSGGGLSYNEQFF.

The rearrangement links TRBV5-1 to TRBJ2-7; D gene ambiguous. The V and J ends lost 4 bases and 1 base respectively, with 6 bases between them. The germline V gene encodes CDR1 SGHRS and CDR2 YFSETQ. The CDR3 has 12 amino acids. CDR3 nucleotide sequence: TGCGCCAGCAGCACCCCGTCCTACGAGCAGTACTTC. Protein: CASSTPSYEQYF.

The chain carries TRBV12-3 or TRBV12-4 and TRBJ1-5, with a weak D call TRBD1 (6 bases). V was cut by 5 bases and J by 6 bases, with 17 bases left in between. The length of the CDR3 is 15 residues. CDR3: CASSPEGGSVQPQHF. CDR3 DNA: TGTGCCAGCAGTCCCGAGGGGGGGTCAGTTCAGCCCCAGCATTTT.

For this clonotype: The junction does not match germline at one end; this may be a read error. The chain couples TRBV6-5 to TRBJ2-1, with D possibly being TRBD1 (6 bases). CDR1 and CDR2 (germline): MNHEY, SVGAGI. The CDR3 contains 15 residues. The CDR3 loop reads CASSYIGSGGNQQFF. As DNA, the CDR3 is TGTGCCAGCAGTTACATAGGGAGTGGGGGCAATCAGCAGTTCTTC.

This sequence joins TRBV20-1 and TRBJ2-1; either TRBD1 or TRBD2 may fit D (5 bases each). From germline, CDR1 is DFQATT and CDR2 SNEGSKA (reference sequence). V gave up 5 bases and J gave up 3 bases, with 23 bases separating them. The CDR3 consists of 17 residues. CDR3 protein: CSAPTADQNRFYNEQFF. CDR3 in DNA: TGCAGTGCTCCGACAGCGGACCAAAACAGATTCTACAATGAGCAGTTCTTC.

The genes are TRBV5-4 and TRBJ1-2; possible D gene TRBD1, 5 bases. Looked up from germline, CDR1 is SGHNT and CDR2 is YYREEE (reference sequence). The V end was cut by 3 bases, the J end by 9 bases, with 12 bases between. The CDR3 sequence is 12 residues long. This CDR3 is CASSSRDGSYTF. The CDR3 DNA follows: TGTGCCAGCAGCTCCAGGGACGGGAGCTACACCTTC.

V gene TRBV5-1 combines with J gene TRBJ1-1; 8 nucleotides line up with TRBD1. CDR1 and CDR2 (germline): SGHRS, YFSETQ. V was pared by 3 bases and J by 4 bases, with 8 bases of the junction left unmatched. The CDR3 contains 15 residues. In DNA, the CDR3 is TGCGCCAGCAGCTCCAGGGGGCTTGAGCGCACTGAAGCTTTCTTT. Encoded protein: CASSSRGLERTEAFF.

CDR3: CASSKTGGRNTEAFF. CDR3 DNA sequence: TGTGCCAGCAGTAAGACAGGGGGACGGAACACTGAAGCTTTCTTT. The V gene is TRBV27, the J gene TRBJ1-1; TRBD1 agrees at 9 bases. CDR1 MNHEY and CDR2 SMNVEV come from the germline V gene (reference sequence). The CDR3 spans 15 residues. Unmatched junction bases numbered 5, after V lost 5 bases and J lost 1 base.

J is TRBJ2-5 and V is TRBV3-1; 10 bases fit TRBD1. J was trimmed by 5 bases and V by 5 bases; bases with no gene match: 8. The CDR3 totals 15 residues. Germline V CDR1 and CDR2: LGHDT, YNNKEL (reference sequence). The CDR3 reads CASSYRTGGFETQYF. CDR3 in DNA: TGTGCCAGCAGCTACCGGACAGGGGGGTTCGAGACCCAGTACTTC.